This is a list of T cell receptor beta chains from one sample in a study of vaccination and CD4 T cells after COVID-19. TCRdb fed the PCR reads into MiXCR, producing one record per CDR3 protein. The table lists roughly 7,800 distinct CDR3 sequences, about two fifths of them singletons, with 20% to 30% in the top ten. For these receptors, no antigen is known. What was sequenced was CD4+ T cells from blood, cultured in vitro. These receptors came from a human donor in good health. CDR3s include the opening cysteine and the closing phenylalanine or tryptophan. A D gene is named only where the DNA matches it firmly. Expanded clones are given a class, and other clones once, few, many or no size at all.

.,TRBJ2-1,.,TRBV27,CAGSRGNEQFF,TGTGCCGGCAGTAGGGGAAACGAGCAGTTCTTC
.,TRBJ2-2,.,TRBV28,CASRRGVGNTGELFF,TGTGCCAGCAGGCGGGGCGTGGGGAACACCGGGGAGCTGTTTTTT
.,TRBJ2-3,.,TRBV6-5,CASSFSSIDTQYF,TGTGCCAGCAGTTTCTCCTCAATTGACACGCAGTATTTT
.,TRBJ2-3,.,TRBV11-3,CASSLGLAGGTDTQYF,TGTGCCAGCAGCTTAGGACTTGCCGGGGGCACAGATACGCAGTATTTT
TRBD2,TRBJ2-3,.,TRBV5-8,CASSLNELAGVDTQYF,TGTGCCAGCAGCCTGAATGAACTAGCGGGAGTAGATACGCAGTATTTT
TRBD1,TRBJ2-5,few,TRBV19,CASSIVFGDRAQETQYF,TGTGCCAGTAGTATAGTCTTCGGGGACAGGGCCCAAGAGACCCAGTACTTC
.,TRBJ1-5,.,TRBV20-1,CSAPRTGKYQPQHF,TGCAGTGCTCCTCGGACGGGCAAATATCAGCCCCAGCATTTT
.,TRBJ2-7,few,TRBV20-1,CSGYDRQKSDWEQYF,TGCAGTGGGTACGACAGGCAAAAGAGTGACTGGGAGCAGTACTTC
.,TRBJ2-4,.,TRBV9,CASSVDGNIQYF,TGTGCCAGCAGCGTGGACGGAAACATTCAGTACTTC
.,TRBJ2-2,.,TRBV10-3,CAAQRNTGELFF,TGTGCCGCCCAGCGGAACACCGGGGAGCTGTTTTTT
TRBD1,TRBJ2-1,.,TRBV7-3,CASSLGQPSNEQFF,TGTGCCAGCAGCCTGGGACAGCCTTCCAATGAGCAGTTCTTC
TRBD2,TRBJ2-2,few,TRBV24-1,CATSALAGSTGELFF,TGTGCCACCAGTGCGCTAGCGGGATCCACCGGGGAGCTGTTTTTT
.,TRBJ2-1,.,TRBV6-1,CASILGSSYNEQFF,TGTGCCAGCATCCTGGGGAGCTCCTACAATGAGCAGTTCTTC
TRBD1,TRBJ2-6,.,TRBV19,CASSIVGTGGTGANVLTF,TGTGCCAGTAGTATAGTAGGGACAGGGGGTACTGGGGCCAACGTCCTGACTTTC
.,TRBJ1-5,few,TRBV20-1,CSARVRVRGNQPQHF,TGCAGTGCTAGAGTACGGGTTCGGGGCAATCAGCCCCAGCATTTT
.,TRBJ2-3,few,TRBV6-5,CASSYSGGAPTDTQYF,TGTGCCAGCAGTTACTCAGGAGGGGCCCCCACAGATACGCAGTATTTT
TRBD1,TRBJ2-7,.,TRBV15,CATSRVRTGVSYEQYF,TGTGCCACCAGCAGAGTACGGACAGGGGTATCCTACGAGCAGTACTTC
.,TRBJ2-3,few,TRBV11-1,CASSLWLSIEGADTQYF,TGTGCCAGCAGCTTATGGTTGTCAATCGAGGGGGCAGATACGCAGTATTTT
.,TRBJ1-1,.,TRBV7-2,CASSLGGPGSIVTEAFF,TGTGCCAGCAGCTTAGGGGGGCCAGGGAGTATAGTCACTGAAGCTTTCTTT
.,TRBJ1-2,.,TRBV6-2/TRBV6-3,CASSYSTKGDNGYTF,TGTGCCAGCAGTTACTCGACTAAGGGGGACAATGGCTACACCTTC
TRBD2,TRBJ2-7,.,TRBV20-1,CSAESSGGVEQYF,TGCAGTGCAGAGTCAAGCGGGGGTGTCGAGCAGTACTTC
.,TRBJ2-5,.,TRBV20-1,CSARRLDQETQYF,TGCAGTGCTAGGAGGCTAGATCAAGAGACCCAGTACTTC
.,TRBJ2-3,.,TRBV7-2,CASSLSRDTDTQYF,TGTGCCAGCAGCTTATCACGGGACACAGATACGCAGTATTTT
.,TRBJ2-7,.,TRBV6-1,CASSSGRGVGYEQYF,TGTGCCAGCTCTTCGGGCAGGGGGGTCGGGTACGAGCAGTACTTC
.,TRBJ1-5,.,TRBV7-2,CASIRSQGSNQPQHF,TGTGCCAGCATCCGATCACAGGGAAGCAATCAGCCCCAGCATTTT
.,TRBJ1-1,.,TRBV20-1,CSAADRSREAFF,TGCAGTGCTGCTGACAGGTCCCGAGAAGCTTTCTTT
TRBD1,TRBJ2-1,few,TRBV24-1,CATSGQGSYNEQFF,TGTGCCACCTCGGGACAGGGGTCCTACAATGAGCAGTTCTTC
.,TRBJ2-5,.,TRBV11-2,CASSWGTWQETQYF,TGTGCCAGCAGCTGGGGAACGTGGCAAGAGACCCAGTACTTC
TRBD1,TRBJ2-7,.,TRBV7-2,CASSPNRGRGEQYF,TGTGCCAGCAGCCCAAACAGGGGGCGAGGCGAGCAGTACTTC
.,TRBJ2-1,.,TRBV21-1,CASSRPPGLAGFGEQFF,TGTGCCAGCAGCAGGCCTCCGGGACTAGCGGGATTCGGTGAGCAGTTCTTC
.,TRBJ2-5,.,TRBV6-1,CASTSGTGQSEETQYF,TGTGCCAGCACCTCAGGAACCGGACAGTCGGAAGAGACCCAGTACTTC
TRBD1,TRBJ1-2,.,TRBV15,CATSPAPGTGNYGYTF,TGTGCCACCAGCCCGGCCCCCGGGACAGGGAACTATGGCTACACCTTC
.,TRBJ2-1,few,TRBV6-5,CASSYRQGLYNEQFF,TGTGCCAGCAGTTACCGGCAGGGATTATACAATGAGCAGTTCTTC
.,TRBJ1-2,few,TRBV6-1,CASTGQNEGYTF,TGTGCCAGCACAGGGCAGAATGAAGGCTACACCTTC
.,TRBJ2-7,few,TRBV7-2,CASSLEVEQYF,TGTGCCAGCAGCTTAGAGGTCGAGCAGTACTTC
.,TRBJ2-7,.,TRBV28,CASSFQAYEQYF,TGTGCCAGCAGTTTCCAAGCCTACGAGCAGTACTTC
.,TRBJ2-7,few,TRBV6-2/TRBV6-3,CASKRAGQGGLYEQYF,TGTGCCAGCAAGCGCGCCGGGCAGGGTGGGCTCTACGAGCAGTACTTC
.,TRBJ2-7,.,TRBV28,CASSIWTASYEQYF,TGTGCCAGCAGTATCTGGACAGCTTCCTACGAGCAGTACTTC
.,TRBJ2-1,few,TRBV7-9,CASSLTRHEQFF,TGTGCCAGCAGCCTCACCAGGCATGAGCAGTTCTTC
.,TRBJ2-7,few,TRBV7-2,CASSLVGTPYMAYEQYF,TGTGCCAGCAGCTTAGTAGGGACTCCCTATATGGCCTACGAGCAGTACTTC
.,TRBJ1-1,.,TRBV7-2,CASSFGQSEAFF,TGTGCCAGCAGCTTTGGACAGAGTGAAGCTTTCTTT
TRBD2,TRBJ2-3,once,TRBV5-8,CASSAPLAGGLDGTDTQYF,TGTGCCAGCAGCGCCCCGTTAGCGGGAGGGTTAGACGGGACAGATACGCAGTATTTT
TRBD2,TRBJ2-3,.,TRBV6-1,CASSEVLAGTDTQYF,TGTGCCAGCAGTGAAGTACTAGCGGGCACAGATACGCAGTATTTT
.,TRBJ2-5,.,TRBV2,CASSEGWVGQETQYF,TGTGCCAGCAGTGAAGGGTGGGTGGGTCAAGAGACCCAGTACTTC
TRBD1,TRBJ1-1,.,TRBV24-1,CATSDHRGVGTEAFF,TGTGCCACCAGTGATCACAGGGGGGTGGGCACTGAAGCTTTCTTT
.,TRBJ2-7,.,TRBV15,CATSRDQGGSYEQYF,TGTGCCACCAGCAGAGATCAGGGTGGGTCCTACGAGCAGTACTTC